Listed below are T cell receptor beta chains from one sample, sequenced in a study of response to subunit inactivated influenza vaccine. TCRdb used MiXCR to reprocess the RT-PCR reads, holding one entry per CDR3 protein. The sample comprises approximately 680,000 distinct CDR3 sequences, approximately 15% of which are singletons, and about 9.9% rests with the top ten. The sample was PBMCs from blood, taken less than 13 days after vaccination. These receptors all come from a man aged 50 or older who received an inactivated influenza vaccine. Both conserved end residues are part of each CDR3.

v_call	j_call	cdr3_aa
TRBV3-1	TRBJ1-4	CASSIKAHISTNEKLFF
TRBV12-3/TRBV12-4	TRBJ2-1	CASSLLAGGNNEQFF
TRBV12-3/TRBV12-4	TRBJ2-4	CASSFAENIQYF
TRBV20-1	TRBJ1-6	CSARDYLSPLHF
TRBV5-1	TRBJ1-1	CASSLDGDRANAAFF
TRBV7-2	TRBJ1-1	CASSFVGEWVEAFF
TRBV2	TRBJ2-7	CASRTPHTSYEQYF
TRBV7-9	TRBJ2-1	CASSLGQGQQFF
TRBV7-2	TRBJ2-5	CASSLFGSGETQYF
TRBV7-3	TRBJ2-2	CASSLIARSRGLRANTGELFF
TRBV5-1	TRBJ2-7	CASSFLPTSGPAQPYEQYF
TRBV7-2	TRBJ2-5	CASSLPGLARETQYF
TRBV9	TRBJ2-1	CASSVGAGRGNEQFF
TRBV4-3	TRBJ2-2	CASSQDLIRATNTGELFF
TRBV10-3	TRBJ2-7	CAISESVLAAYEQYF
TRBV24-1	TRBJ1-1	CATSGFKFSALNTEAFF
TRBV2	TRBJ1-3	CASRQGSGNTIYF
TRBV5-1	TRBJ2-2	CASSSGQGSGELFF
TRBV20-1	TRBJ2-7	CSANARGVQGYEQYF
TRBV29-1	TRBJ2-1	CSGKGGGQVEQFF
TRBV30	TRBJ2-7	CAWTAGGYEQYF
TRBV18	TRBJ2-5	CASSPPMDGETQYF
TRBV20-1	TRBJ2-5	CSASGTGGQETQYF
TRBV4-2	TRBJ2-6	CASSQGGAGANVLTF
TRBV28	TRBJ2-5	CASSRQQGRETQYF
TRBV7-3	TRBJ2-3	CASSLMGGSSTDTQYF
TRBV7-8	TRBJ2-1	CASSGGTSGSQEQFF
TRBV19	TRBJ2-3	CASSTDSRDTQYF
TRBV5-1	TRBJ2-1	CARSLLGGTSYNEQFF
TRBV5-6	TRBJ2-5	CASSLTGDRETQYF
TRBV2	TRBJ2-7	CASSRGQGTHEQYF
TRBV20-1	TRBJ1-1	CSARYPGQVNTEAFF
TRBV11-2	TRBJ2-7	CASSSYAREQYF
TRBV12-3/TRBV12-4	TRBJ1-5	CASSPAGTPSQPQHF
TRBV25-1	TRBJ2-1	CASSALRTGGLNEQFF
TRBV7-9	TRBJ2-5	CASMSGYQETQYF
TRBV11-2	TRBJ2-7	CASSLALDSYYEQYF